Detailed here is one T cell receptor beta chain. This clone was observed once. Its specific antigen is unknown. No per-base quality is available; no much larger clone lies one base away. This entry belongs to a study of blood T cell repertoires in COVID-19 (dated by TCRdb to about 2020). For the study in its entirety: Samples covering the acute and convalescent phases of COVID-19 were provided by collaborators in the United States, Italy and Spain. The material from the prospective study consisted of cDNA or gDNA derived from T cells, B-cell-depleted T cells, or PBMCs. The repertoires were released in a freely available public database meant as a resource for research on the immune response to SARS-CoV-2. Subjects who had been exposed to COVID-19, were actively infected with it, or had recovered from it provided the deeply sampled blood TCRbeta repertoires that made up the dataset. The samples were drawn from two sources: the first 160 participants of the ongoing ImmuneRACE study, and fewer than 1,500 subjects contributed by 6 global collaborators. Sample metadata almost always included a de-identified subject ID, COVID-19 status, age in years and sex. Where HLA class I and class II types were available, the types were taken from metadata supplied by the sample provider, not from assay-based typing.

Paper-wide results and their limitations: The amount of clinical and demographic metadata varied by source and participant and was provided uncurated.

One collaborating source in Seattle enrolled patients during active infection and followed them longitudinally through the course of disease. Each collaborating institution followed its own protocols to collect whole blood in K2EDTA tubes. For TCRbeta analysis, collaborator samples were shipped as frozen whole blood, as isolated PBMCs, or as DNA extracted from either sample type. The immunoSEQ Assay, a bias-controlled multiplex PCR, was used to amplify TCRbeta CDR3 regions from genomic DNA. Under the source paper's analysis protocol: Within the assay, amplification of reference gene primers was used to estimate how many nucleated cells each sample contained. Sequence reads were collapsed and filtered to measure the absolute abundance of every unique TCRbeta CDR3 rearrangement. For each sample, productive Simpson clonality was calculated as the square root of Simpson's diversity index across productive rearrangements. TCRdb holds this immuneACCESS table with in-frame rearrangements only. Some clones are missing; in checked studies, unresolved V genes explain under half, and the rest has no known cause. V and J calls and clone size follow that table, whereas D and trimming were derived from the DNA. The sample table records under 450,000 clones; roughly 88% of these occur just once. 10% to 15% of the sample lies in the top ten.

The specimen sequenced was peripheral blood. This clonotype originated in a woman in her 50s with COVID-19, enrolled during active disease.

The DNA sequence follows: TGTGCCAGCAGCCAGCGAGGGGGTGAAGCCTCCTACGAGCAGTACTTC. Translated, this gives CASSQRGGEASYEQYF. This receptor chain uses TRBV4-2 and TRBJ2-7; the D segment could be TRBD1, given 6 matching bases. CDR1 and CDR2 are drawn from the germline V gene: LGHNA, YNFKEQ. The CDR3 holds 16 amino acids from the cysteine to the phenylalanine. Only the CDR3 region is kept as DNA, spanning 48 bases read in frame from base 1. A distance of 15 bases separates the germline ends of V and J, which lose 3 bases and 0 bases respectively.